Below, 13 T cell receptor beta chains from the same sample are listed, as sequenced in a study of blood T cell repertoires in COVID-19. Using immunoSEQ multiplex PCR, the repertoire was profiled, and TCRdb retains in-frame clones only, with some absent. The sample includes fewer than 500,000 clones, 80% to 90% seen only once; the top ten take over 4%. Sequenced material: peripheral blood. These receptors were taken from a woman aged 25 to 45 with acute or convalescent COVID-19.

The genes are TRBV28 and TRBJ2-7; maybe TRBD2 (6 bases). Looked up from germline, CDR1 is MDHEN and CDR2 is SYDVKM. V shed 8 bases and J shed 0 bases, with 20 bases lying between them. The CDR3 runs to 16 residues. This chain's CDR3 is CASAPPGTWSSYEQYF. The DNA for the CDR3 is TGTGCCAGCGCTCCACCCGGGACTTGGAGCTCCTACGAGCAGTACTTC.

V is TRBV5-1 and J is TRBJ1-1, with 7 bases lining up with TRBD1. The length of the CDR3 is 14 residues. The trim removed 4 bases at V and 5 bases at J, leaving 8 bases unmatched. Germline CDR1 SGHRS, CDR2 YFSETQ. CDR3 in amino acids: CASSPGTAITEAFF. CDR3 in DNA: TGCGCCAGCAGCCCCGGGACAGCGATTACTGAAGCTTTCTTT.

This clone was observed a single time. The chain employs TRBV24-1 and TRBJ2-2; the D is unclear. The CDR3 runs 13 residues. Trimming took off 1 base at V and 4 bases at J, with 3 bases between the two ends. Germline V CDR1 and CDR2: KGHDR, SFDVKD. The CDR3 reads CATSDFRTGELFF. The CDR3 nucleotides read TGTGCCACCAGTGATTTTCGCACCGGGGAGCTGTTTTTT.

The chain couples TRBV10-1 to TRBJ2-7; D remains unclear. Germline CDR1 is WNHNN and CDR2 is SYGVQD (reference sequence). V lost 3 bases and J lost 5, with 8 bases in between. This CDR3 spans 12 amino acids. The CDR3 DNA sequence: TGCGCCAGCAGTGACGTAGGAGACGAGCAGTACTTC. This gives the protein CASSDVGDEQYF.

V and J are TRBV19 and TRBJ2-1; D is undetermined. The CDR3 has 13 amino acids. Germline V CDR1 and CDR2: LNHDA, SQIVND (reference sequence). Trimming shortened V by 3 bases and J by 0 bases, and 3 bases separated the two germline ends. The CDR3 region has the DNA TGTGCCAGTAGTATGAGCTCCTACAATGAGCAGTTCTTC. Amino acid sequence: CASSMSSYNEQFF.

V usage is TRBV7-2 and J usage is TRBJ2-7, with D possibly matching TRBD2 (6 bases). Germline lookup yields CDR1 SGHTA and CDR2 FQGNSA. The germline V and J ends were trimmed by 4 bases and 5 bases, with 18 bases remaining between them. There are 15 residues in the CDR3. The CDR3 nucleotides read TGTGCCAGCAGCTACGGCGGGGCAACCGTTCACGAGCAGTACTTC. It is translated as CASSYGGATVHEQYF.

The chain employs TRBV29-1 and TRBJ2-3, with a tentative D call TRBD1 (6 bases). Trimming took 7 bases from V and 2 from J, leaving 13 bases between them. CDR1 SQVTM and CDR2 ANQGSEA come from the germline V gene. This CDR3 has 13 residues. The CDR3 protein is CSARQASTDTQYF. Here the CDR3 DNA reads TGCAGCGCCCGACAGGCCTCCACAGATACGCAGTATTTT.

This clone was found once. J is TRBJ1-5 and V is TRBV28, with no clear D. Between the trimmed V and J ends, which lost 5 bases and 6 bases, there was a span of 14 bases. Germline assignment: CDR1 MDHEN and CDR2 SYDVKM. The CDR3 covers 14 residues. The CDR3 is CASSEGAGIQPQHF. The CDR3 nucleotides read TGTGCCAGCAGTGAGGGCGCCGGGATTCAGCCCCAGCATTTT.

The gene calls are TRBV27 and TRBJ1-4; D may be TRBD1 (5 bases). CDR1 is MNHEY, CDR2 SMNVEV, per germline (reference sequence). CDR3 length equals 14 residues. V dropped 5 bases and J dropped 6 bases, with 13 bases sitting between them. The CDR3 DNA reads TGTGCCAGCAGTACCTCTTGGGGGGATGAAAAACTGTTTTTT. The encoded protein is CASSTSWGDEKLFF.

V is TRBV29-1 and J is TRBJ2-1, with TRBD2 as a possible D gene (5 bases). V was clipped by 1 base and J by 5 bases, with 15 bases between them. The germline CDR1 and CDR2 sequences are SQVTM and ANQGSEA. There are 15 residues in the CDR3. The chain's CDR3 is CSVEGRDTQNNEQFF. The CDR3 DNA reads TGCAGCGTTGAAGGTCGGGATACCCAAAACAATGAGCAGTTCTTC.

V is TRBV21-1 and J is TRBJ2-6; the table's D call, TRBD2, has no DNA check behind it. TRBV21-1 is marked as a pseudogene. The CDR3 extends over 19 amino acids. The CDR3 spells CASSKEALASRPGANVLTF. The DNA of the CDR3 is TGTGCCAGCAGCAAAGAAGCGCTAGCTTCTCGGCCTGGGGCCAACGTCCTGACTTTC.

This clone occurred once. The chain combines TRBV7-3 with TRBJ2-3, with 8 bases matching TRBD1. The CDR3 totals 17 residues. Per the germline V gene, CDR1 is SGHTA and CDR2 is FQGTGA. J gave up 3 bases and V 1 base, and 9 bases lay outside the gene matches. The CDR3 region has the DNA TGTGCCAGCAGCTTAATGCCCCGAGACAGGGGAACAGATACGCAGTATTTT. It translates to CASSLMPRDRGTDTQYF. Complete variable domain (other parts from reference TRBV7-3 and TRBJ2-3): GAGVSQTPSNKVTEKGKYVELRCDPISGHTALYWYRQSLGQGPEFLIYFQGTGAADDSGLPNDRFFAVRPEGSVSTLKIQRTERGDSAVYLCASSLMPRDRGTDTQYFGPGTRLTVL.

The chain uses TRBV24-1 and TRBJ2-3, with unresolved D. Germline values: CDR1 KGHDR, CDR2 SFDVKD. Trimming took 10 bases from V and 6 from J, leaving 10 bases between them. The length of the CDR3 is 11 residues. The CDR3 region has the DNA TGTGCCACGTCGGTCCGGGATACGCAGTATTTT. Encoded protein: CATSVRDTQYF.